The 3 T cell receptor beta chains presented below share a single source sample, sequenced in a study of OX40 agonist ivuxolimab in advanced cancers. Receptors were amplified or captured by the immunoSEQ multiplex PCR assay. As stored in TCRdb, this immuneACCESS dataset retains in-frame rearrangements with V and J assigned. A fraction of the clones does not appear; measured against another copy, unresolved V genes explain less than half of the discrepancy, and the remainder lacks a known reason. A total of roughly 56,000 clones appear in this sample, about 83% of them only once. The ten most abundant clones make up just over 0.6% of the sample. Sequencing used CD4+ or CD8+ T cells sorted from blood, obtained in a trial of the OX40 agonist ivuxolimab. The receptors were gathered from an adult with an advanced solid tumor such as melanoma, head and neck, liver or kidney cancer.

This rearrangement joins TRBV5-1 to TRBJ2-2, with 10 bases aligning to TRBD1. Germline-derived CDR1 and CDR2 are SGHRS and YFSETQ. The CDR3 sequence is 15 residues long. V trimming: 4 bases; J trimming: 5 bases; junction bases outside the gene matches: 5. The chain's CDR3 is CASSPTGGSTGELFF. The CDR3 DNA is TGCGCCAGCAGCCCGACAGGGGGCAGTACCGGGGAGCTGTTTTTT.

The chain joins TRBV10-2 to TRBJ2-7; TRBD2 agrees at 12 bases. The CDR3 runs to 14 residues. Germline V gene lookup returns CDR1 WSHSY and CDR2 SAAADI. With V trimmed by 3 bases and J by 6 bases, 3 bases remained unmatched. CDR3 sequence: CASSDLAGGREQYF. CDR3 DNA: TGCGCCAGCAGTGATCTAGCGGGAGGGCGCGAGCAGTACTTC.

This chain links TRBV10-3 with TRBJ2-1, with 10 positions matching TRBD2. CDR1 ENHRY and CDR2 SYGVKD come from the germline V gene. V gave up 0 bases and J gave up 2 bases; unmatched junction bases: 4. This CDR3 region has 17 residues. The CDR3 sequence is CAISESRTSGPYNEQFF. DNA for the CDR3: TGTGCCATCAGTGAGTCGCGGACTAGCGGCCCCTACAATGAGCAGTTCTTC.